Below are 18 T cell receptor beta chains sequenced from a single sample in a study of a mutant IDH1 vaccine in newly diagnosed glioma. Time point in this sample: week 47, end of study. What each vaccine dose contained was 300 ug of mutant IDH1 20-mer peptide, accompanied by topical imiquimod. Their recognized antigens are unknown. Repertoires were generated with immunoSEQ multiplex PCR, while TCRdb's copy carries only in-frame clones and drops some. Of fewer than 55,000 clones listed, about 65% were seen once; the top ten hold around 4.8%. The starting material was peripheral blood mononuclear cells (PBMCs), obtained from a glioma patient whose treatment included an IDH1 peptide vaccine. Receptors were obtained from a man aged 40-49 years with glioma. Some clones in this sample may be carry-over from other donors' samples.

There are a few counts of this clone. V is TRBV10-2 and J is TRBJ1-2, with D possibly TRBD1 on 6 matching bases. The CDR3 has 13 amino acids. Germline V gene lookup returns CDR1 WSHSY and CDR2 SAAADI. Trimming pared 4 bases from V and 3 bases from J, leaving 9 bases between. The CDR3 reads CASSARGDYGYTF. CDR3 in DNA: TGCGCCAGCAGTGCCAGGGGAGACTATGGCTACACCTTC.

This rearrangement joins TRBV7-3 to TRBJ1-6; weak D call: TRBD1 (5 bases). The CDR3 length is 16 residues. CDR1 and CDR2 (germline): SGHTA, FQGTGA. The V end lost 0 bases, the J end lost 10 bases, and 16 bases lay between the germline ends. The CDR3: CASSLTGRAGRSPLHF. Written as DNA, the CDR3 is TGTGCCAGCAGCTTAACAGGCAGGGCCGGACGGTCACCCCTCCACTTT.

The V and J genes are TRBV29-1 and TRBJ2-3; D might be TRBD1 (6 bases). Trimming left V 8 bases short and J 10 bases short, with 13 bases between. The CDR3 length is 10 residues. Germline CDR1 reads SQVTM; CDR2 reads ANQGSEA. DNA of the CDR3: TGCAGCACGGGACAAGCAGCGCAGTATTTT. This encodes CSTGQAAQYF.

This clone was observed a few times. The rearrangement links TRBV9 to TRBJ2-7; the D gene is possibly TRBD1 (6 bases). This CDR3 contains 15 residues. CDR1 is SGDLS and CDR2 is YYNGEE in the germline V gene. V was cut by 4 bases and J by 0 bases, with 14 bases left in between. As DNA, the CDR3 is TGTGCCAGCAGCCCTTACCAGGGGCACTCCTACGAGCAGTACTTC. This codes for CASSPYQGHSYEQYF. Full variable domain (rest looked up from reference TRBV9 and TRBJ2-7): DSGVTQTPKHLITATGQRVTLRCSPRSGDLSVYWYQQSLDQGLQFLIQYYNGEERAKGNILERFSAQQFPDLHSELNLSSLELGDSALYFCASSPYQGHSYEQYFGPGTRLTVT.

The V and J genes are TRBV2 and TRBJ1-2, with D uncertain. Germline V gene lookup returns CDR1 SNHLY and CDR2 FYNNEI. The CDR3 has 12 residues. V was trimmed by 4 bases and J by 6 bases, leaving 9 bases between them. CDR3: CASSAGYDGYTF. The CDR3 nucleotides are TGTGCCAGCAGTGCCGGGTACGATGGCTACACCTTC.

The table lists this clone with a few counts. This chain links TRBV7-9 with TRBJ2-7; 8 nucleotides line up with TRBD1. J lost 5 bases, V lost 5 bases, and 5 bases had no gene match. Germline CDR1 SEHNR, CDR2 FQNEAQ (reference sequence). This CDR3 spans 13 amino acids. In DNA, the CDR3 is TGTGCCAGCAGCCGGACAGGGAGCGACGAGCAGTACTTC. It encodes CASSRTGSDEQYF.

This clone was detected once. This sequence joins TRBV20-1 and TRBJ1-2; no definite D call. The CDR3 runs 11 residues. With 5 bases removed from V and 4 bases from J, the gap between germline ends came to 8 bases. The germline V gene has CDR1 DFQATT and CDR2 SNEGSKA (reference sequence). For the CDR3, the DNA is TGCAGTGCTCCTGAAAGCTATGGCTACACCTTC. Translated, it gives CSAPESYGYTF.

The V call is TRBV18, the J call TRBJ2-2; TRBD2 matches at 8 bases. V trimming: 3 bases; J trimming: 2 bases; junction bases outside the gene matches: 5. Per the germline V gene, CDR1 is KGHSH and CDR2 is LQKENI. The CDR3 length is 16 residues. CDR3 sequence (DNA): TGTGCCAGCTCACCCCTGAGCGGGGGAAACACCGGGGAGCTGTTTTTT. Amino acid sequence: CASSPLSGGNTGELFF.

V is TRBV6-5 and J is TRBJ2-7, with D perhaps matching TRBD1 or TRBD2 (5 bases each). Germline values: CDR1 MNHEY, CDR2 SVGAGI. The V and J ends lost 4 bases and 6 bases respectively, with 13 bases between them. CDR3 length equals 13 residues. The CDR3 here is CASSWGPLGEQYF. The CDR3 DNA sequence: TGTGCCAGCAGTTGGGGACCCTTGGGCGAGCAGTACTTC.

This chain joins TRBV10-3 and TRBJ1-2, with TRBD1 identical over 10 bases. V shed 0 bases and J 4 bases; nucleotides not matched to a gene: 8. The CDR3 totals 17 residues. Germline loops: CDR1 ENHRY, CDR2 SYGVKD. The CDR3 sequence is CAISESPGQGLGYGYTF. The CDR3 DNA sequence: TGTGCCATCAGTGAGTCCCCGGGACAGGGGCTCGGCTATGGCTACACCTTC.

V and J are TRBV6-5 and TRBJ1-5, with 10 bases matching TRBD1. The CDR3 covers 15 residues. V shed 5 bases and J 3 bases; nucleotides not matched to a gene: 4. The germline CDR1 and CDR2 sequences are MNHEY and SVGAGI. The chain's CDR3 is CASSPGTGVNQPQHF. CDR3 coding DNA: TGTGCCAGCAGTCCCGGGACAGGGGTCAATCAGCCCCAGCATTTT.

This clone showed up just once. As DNA, the CDR3 is TGTGCCTGGAGAACAGGGGGCGCTTTTTCTACCTTC. Residues: CAWRTGGAFSTF. The gene calls are TRBV30 and TRBJ1-2; 9 nucleotides match TRBD1. The CDR3 has 12 residues. The germline gives CDR1 GTSNPN, CDR2 SVGIG (reference sequence). V trimming: 3 bases; J trimming: 14 bases; junction bases outside the gene matches: 10. Full variable domain (outside the CDR3, taken from reference TRBV30 and TRBJ1-2): SQTIHQWPATLVQPVGSPLSLECTVEGTSNPNLYWYRQAAGRGLQLLFYSVGIGQISSEVPQNLSASRPQDRQFILSSKKLLLSDSGFYLCAWRTGGAFSTFGSGTRLTVV.

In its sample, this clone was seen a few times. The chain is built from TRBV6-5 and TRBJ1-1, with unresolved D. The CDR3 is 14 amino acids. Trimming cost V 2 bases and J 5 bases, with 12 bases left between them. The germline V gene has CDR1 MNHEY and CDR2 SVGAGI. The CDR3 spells CASSYNSLGTEAFF. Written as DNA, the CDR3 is TGTGCCAGCAGTTACAACAGTCTAGGGACTGAAGCTTTCTTT.

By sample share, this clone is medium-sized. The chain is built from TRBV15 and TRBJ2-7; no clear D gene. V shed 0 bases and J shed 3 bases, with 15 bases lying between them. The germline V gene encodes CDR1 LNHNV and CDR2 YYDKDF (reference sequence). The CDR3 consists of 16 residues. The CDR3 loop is CATSRDRGYSFYEQYF. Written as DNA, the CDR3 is TGTGCCACCAGCAGAGATAGAGGTTACAGTTTCTACGAGCAGTACTTC.

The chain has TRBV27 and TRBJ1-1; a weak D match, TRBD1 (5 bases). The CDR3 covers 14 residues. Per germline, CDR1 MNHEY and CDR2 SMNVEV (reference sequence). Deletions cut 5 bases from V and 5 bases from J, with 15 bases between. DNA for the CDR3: TGTGCCAGCAGTAGTAAGGGGCCGATGACTGAAGCTTTCTTT. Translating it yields CASSSKGPMTEAFF.

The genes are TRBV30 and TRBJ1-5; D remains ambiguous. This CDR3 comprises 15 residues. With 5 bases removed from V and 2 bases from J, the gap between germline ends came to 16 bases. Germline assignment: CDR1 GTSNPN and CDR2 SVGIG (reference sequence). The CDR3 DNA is TGTGCCTGGGCCCCCGGGCCCGCCGGCAATCAGCCCCAGCATTTT. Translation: CAWAPGPAGNQPQHF.

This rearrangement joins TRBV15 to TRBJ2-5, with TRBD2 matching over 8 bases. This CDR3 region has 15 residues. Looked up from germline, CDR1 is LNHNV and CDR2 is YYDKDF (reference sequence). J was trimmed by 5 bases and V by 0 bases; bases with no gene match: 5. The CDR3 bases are TGTGCCACCAGCAGAGACCGAGCGGGGGTCGAGACCCAGTACTTC. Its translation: CATSRDRAGVETQYF.

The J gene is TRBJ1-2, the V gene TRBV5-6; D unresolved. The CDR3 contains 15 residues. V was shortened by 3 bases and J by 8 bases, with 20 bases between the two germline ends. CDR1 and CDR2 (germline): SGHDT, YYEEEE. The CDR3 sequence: CASSSFGPSREGYTF. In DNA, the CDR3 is TGTGCCAGCAGCTCCTTTGGACCGAGTCGAGAAGGCTACACCTTC.